A selection of T cell receptor beta chains follows, all from one sample in a study of early T cells in non-severe SARS-CoV-2 infection. TCRdb reanalysed the 5' RACE reads using MiXCR and keeps one entry per CDR3 protein. The sample holds some 82,000 distinct CDR3 sequences, roughly 6% seen once. Sequencing was carried out using whole blood. The receptors originated from an adult who was a healthcare worker with PCR-confirmed SARS-CoV-2 infection or an uninfected control (not recorded which). Each CDR3 is given with its conserved first and last residue. A D gene is named only where the DNA matches it firmly. Clone size appears in some rows only: once, few, many, or a class for an expanded clone.

clone_size,j_call,v_call,d_call,cdr3_nt,cdr3_aa
-,TRBJ2-2,TRBV28,-,TGTGCCAGCAGCCCCGCACGTGAAACCGGGGAGCTGTTTTTT,CASSPARETGELFF
many,TRBJ2-1,TRBV5-1,-,TGCGCCAGCAGCTTGCAGGGGTCCTACAATGAGCAGTTCTTC,CASSLQGSYNEQFF
few,TRBJ2-2,TRBV4-1,-,TGCGCCAGCAGCCCCCGGTCGGGACACCCGAACACCGGGGAGCTGTTTTTT,CASSPRSGHPNTGELFF
few,TRBJ2-3,TRBV6-2/TRBV6-3,-,TGTGCCAGCAGGTCTTGGGGGGGGCAGGAAGATACGCAGTATTTT,CASRSWGGQEDTQYF
many,TRBJ2-1,TRBV4-1,-,TGCGCCAGCAGCCCATCGGGCGGGGCGTACAATGAGCAGTTCTTC,CASSPSGGAYNEQFF
few,TRBJ2-1,TRBV7-9,-,TGTGCCAGCAGCTTTCTAGGGAATGAGCAGTTCTTC,CASSFLGNEQFF
many,TRBJ2-4,TRBV5-6,-,TGTGCCAGCAGCTTGCTCCGTATGGACAAAAACATTCAGTACTTC,CASSLLRMDKNIQYF
many,TRBJ1-3,TRBV18,TRBD1,TGTGCCAGCTCACCCCAGGGACAGGGGGCTTCAGGAAACACCATATATTTT,CASSPQGQGASGNTIYF
many,TRBJ1-2,TRBV20-1,-,TGCAGTGCTAGAGATGAAGGGAACCCTCGCTACACCTTC,CSARDEGNPRYTF
many,TRBJ2-5,TRBV28,-,TGTGCCAGCCGCAATGCGGGCTCAGAGACCCAGTACTTC,CASRNAGSETQYF
-,TRBJ2-7,TRBV5-1,TRBD2,TGCGCCAGCAGCTTGACTAGCGGGGGTTCCAGCTCCTACGAGCAGTACTTC,CASSLTSGGSSSYEQYF